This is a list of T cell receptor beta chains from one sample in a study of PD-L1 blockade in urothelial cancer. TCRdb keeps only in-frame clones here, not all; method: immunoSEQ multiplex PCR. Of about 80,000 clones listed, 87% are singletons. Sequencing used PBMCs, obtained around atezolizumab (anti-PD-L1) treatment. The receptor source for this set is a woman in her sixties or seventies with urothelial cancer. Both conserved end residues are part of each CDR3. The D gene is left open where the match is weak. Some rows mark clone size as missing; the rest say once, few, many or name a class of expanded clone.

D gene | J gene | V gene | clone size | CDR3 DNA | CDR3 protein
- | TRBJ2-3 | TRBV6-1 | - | TGTGCCAGCAGTGTGCCGGCAGGAGGGGATACGCAGTATTTT | CASSVPAGGDTQYF
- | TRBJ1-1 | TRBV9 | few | TGTGCCAGCAGCCCTTGGGAGGGCACTGAAGCTTTCTTT | CASSPWEGTEAFF
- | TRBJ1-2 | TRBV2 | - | TGTGCCAGCAGTGACAATAGGGGTGACTATGGCTACACCTTC | CASSDNRGDYGYTF
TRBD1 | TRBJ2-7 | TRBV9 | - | TGTGCCAGCAGCCCTTCGAGGGGGCTGGCCTACGAGCAGTACTTC | CASSPSRGLAYEQYF
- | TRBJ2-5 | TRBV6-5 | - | TGTGCCAGCAGTTACTCATCAGGGAAAGAGACCCAGTACTTC | CASSYSSGKETQYF
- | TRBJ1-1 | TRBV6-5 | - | TGTGCCAGCAGTTATGGGGGGAACGCTGAAGCTTTCTTT | CASSYGGNAEAFF
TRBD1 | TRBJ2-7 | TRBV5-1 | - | TGCGCCAGCAGCTCTCTCCGGGACAGGGTCGGGGAGCAGTACTTC | CASSSLRDRVGEQYF
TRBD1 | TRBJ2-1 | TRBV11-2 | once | TGTGCCAGCAGCTTAGGAGACAGGGGAAATGAGCAGTTCTTC | CASSLGDRGNEQFF
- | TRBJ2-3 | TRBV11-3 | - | TGTGCCAGCAGCTTCACCCAGCGGAGGATTACAGATACGCAGTATTTT | CASSFTQRRITDTQYF
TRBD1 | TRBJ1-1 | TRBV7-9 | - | TGTGCCAGCAGCTTACCTACAGGGGCACCAGAAGCTTTCTTT | CASSLPTGAPEAFF
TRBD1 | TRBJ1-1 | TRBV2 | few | TGTGCCAGCAAGGGACAGGGGGCCACTGAAGCTTTCTTT | CASKGQGATEAFF
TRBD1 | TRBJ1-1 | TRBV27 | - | TGTGCCAGCAGTAGGGGGGGACAGGTGGTAGCTTTCTTT | CASSRGGQVVAFF
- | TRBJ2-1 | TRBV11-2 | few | TGTGCCAGCAGCTTAGGAGGATCGTACAATGAGCAGTTCTTC | CASSLGGSYNEQFF
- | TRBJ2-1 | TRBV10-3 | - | TGTGCCATCAGTGAGTCGACGGGGGACTCCTACAATGAGCAGTTCTTC | CAISESTGDSYNEQFF
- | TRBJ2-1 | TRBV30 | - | TGTGCCTGGAGAATGGTAGCGCATGGTGAGCAGTTCTTC | CAWRMVAHGEQFF
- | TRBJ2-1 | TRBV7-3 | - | TGTGCCAGCAGCCCCCAGGGTGGTAATGAGCAGTTCTTC | CASSPQGGNEQFF
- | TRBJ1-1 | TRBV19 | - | TGTGCCTCCGAGGGGGACACTGAAGCTTTCTTT | CASEGDTEAFF
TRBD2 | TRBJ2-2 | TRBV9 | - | TGTGCCAGCAGCGTGGGACTAGCGGGAGCGAACGGGGAGCTGTTTTTT | CASSVGLAGANGELFF